This TCR beta chain was identified in a study of shared clonotypes between healthy human individuals. The J segment lost 4 bases and the V segment lost 3 bases, leaving 0 bases of the junction unmatched. CDR1 and CDR2 from the germline V gene are MNHEY and SMNVEV (reference sequence). There are 12 residues in the CDR3. The table came from immunoSEQ multiplex PCR; TCRdb's copy has only in-frame clones and leaves some out. The sample holds approximately 2,200,000 clones, under 95% seen once. CD8 cells classed as naive were CD45RO-negative and positively selected for CCR7, excluding terminally differentiated effector memory CD45RA+ cells. Donors comprised only Caucasian adults living in Nashville, Tennessee. A remark on this clone: The same CDR3 is also encoded by other DNA sequences in this sample.

The chain joins TRBV27 to TRBJ2-7; 7 nucleotides line up with TRBD1. Sequencing was performed on naive CD8+ T cells from PBMCs. The sequence was obtained from a man aged 18 to 30 in good health. Some clones in this sample may be carry-over from other donors' samples. CDR3 nucleotide sequence: TGTGCCAGCAGTTTCAGGGGGTACGAGCAGTACTTC. Translation gives CASSFRGYEQYF.